These T cell receptor beta chains were read from a single sample in a study of shared clonotypes between healthy human individuals. This table comes from immunoSEQ multiplex PCR, and its TCRdb copy is limited to in-frame clones, with some not included. The sample includes roughly 1,000,000 clones, more than 75% of them seen just once. Material: memory CD4+ T cells from PBMCs. These receptor sequences come from a man between 18 and 29 years old in good health. Some clones in this sample may be carry-over from other donors' samples. Each CDR3 is given with its conserved first and last residue. The D gene is left open where the match is weak. Rows give clone size only sometimes, using once, few, many, or a class for an expanded clone.

cdr3_nt: TGTGCCAGCAGTTTAACGGGACAGGGGGGCGACGAGCAGTACTTC
cdr3_aa: CASSLTGQGGDEQYF
v_call: TRBV28
j_call: TRBJ2-7
d_call: TRBD1
clone_size: many

cdr3_nt: TGTGCCAGCAGTAATCCTCCGGGACTAGCAGAAACCTACGAGCAGTACTTC
cdr3_aa: CASSNPPGLAETYEQYF
v_call: TRBV27
j_call: TRBJ2-7
d_call: TRBD2
clone_size: once

cdr3_nt: TGTGCCAGCAGCAGACTAGCGGGACGATACGAGCAGTACTTC
cdr3_aa: CASSRLAGRYEQYF
v_call: TRBV27
j_call: TRBJ2-7
d_call: TRBD2
clone_size: NA

cdr3_nt: TGTGCCAGCAGCTTAGGCCCCGGACAGGGGGCGAATCAGCAGTACTTC
cdr3_aa: CASSLGPGQGANQQYF
v_call: TRBV11-2
j_call: TRBJ2-7
d_call: TRBD1
clone_size: NA

cdr3_nt: TGTGCCAGCAGTTCGGGACTGCACTATGGCTACACCTTC
cdr3_aa: CASSSGLHYGYTF
v_call: TRBV6-6
j_call: TRBJ1-2
d_call: NA
clone_size: NA

cdr3_nt: TGCGCCAGCAGCAGGGCCCAGAACACTGAAGCTTTCTTT
cdr3_aa: CASSRAQNTEAFF
v_call: TRBV10-2
j_call: TRBJ1-1
d_call: NA
clone_size: NA

cdr3_nt: TGTGCCAGCACCACCCGGGACTTCTACGAGCAGTACTTC
cdr3_aa: CASTTRDFYEQYF
v_call: TRBV27
j_call: TRBJ2-7
d_call: NA
clone_size: NA

cdr3_nt: TGCGCCAGCAGCTTCGGGGCCTCCTACAATGAGCAGTTCTTC
cdr3_aa: CASSFGASYNEQFF
v_call: TRBV5-1
j_call: TRBJ2-1
d_call: NA
clone_size: NA

cdr3_nt: TGTGCCAGCAGCCAGGGGCAGACCACTGAAGCTTTCTTT
cdr3_aa: CASSQGQTTEAFF
v_call: TRBV14
j_call: TRBJ1-1
d_call: NA
clone_size: NA

cdr3_nt: TGTGCCTGGAGCCTCCAGGGTGGGTATGAAAAACTGTTTTTT
cdr3_aa: CAWSLQGGYEKLFF
v_call: TRBV30
j_call: TRBJ1-4
d_call: NA
clone_size: NA

cdr3_nt: TGTGCCAGCAGTGAAGGCGTTGGTTCGGACAATCAGCCCCAGCATTTT
cdr3_aa: CASSEGVGSDNQPQHF
v_call: TRBV6-1
j_call: TRBJ1-5
d_call: NA
clone_size: NA

cdr3_nt: TGCCCAGACCGGCCCAATGAGCAGTTCTTC
cdr3_aa: CPDRPNEQFF
v_call: TRBV28
j_call: TRBJ2-1
d_call: NA
clone_size: many

cdr3_nt: TGCGCCAGCAGCCAATTTCCAACCTCGACTAGCGGGCTCACAGATACGCAGTATTTT
cdr3_aa: CASSQFPTSTSGLTDTQYF
v_call: TRBV4-3
j_call: TRBJ2-3
d_call: TRBD2
clone_size: once

cdr3_nt: TGTGCCAGCAGCCGCCAGTTGCTTAGCACAGATACGCAGTATTTT
cdr3_aa: CASSRQLLSTDTQYF
v_call: TRBV14
j_call: TRBJ2-3
d_call: NA
clone_size: many

cdr3_nt: TGTGCCAGCAGTTTGGGGGGGTGGACTGAAGCTTTCTTT
cdr3_aa: CASSLGGWTEAFF
v_call: TRBV9
j_call: TRBJ1-1
d_call: NA
clone_size: NA

cdr3_nt: TGTGCCAGCAGCAAACGGACACTACCACGTAGGAAGAACACTGAAGCTTTCTTT
cdr3_aa: CASSKRTLPRRKNTEAFF
v_call: TRBV21-1
j_call: TRBJ1-1
d_call: NA
clone_size: few

cdr3_nt: TGTGCCACCAGCAGGGACAGGGGGGTGGCTGAAGCTTTCTTT
cdr3_aa: CATSRDRGVAEAFF
v_call: TRBV15
j_call: TRBJ1-1
d_call: TRBD1
clone_size: NA

cdr3_nt: TGTGCCAGCAGCTCCGCGGGAGGGCCTCAGGAGACCCAGTACTTC
cdr3_aa: CASSSAGGPQETQYF
v_call: TRBV5-6
j_call: TRBJ2-5
d_call: TRBD2
clone_size: NA

cdr3_nt: TGCGCCAGCAGCAGCCGTCCTCAGCGGGCTAGCCGCACAGATACGCAGTATTTT
cdr3_aa: CASSSRPQRASRTDTQYF
v_call: TRBV5-1
j_call: TRBJ2-3
d_call: NA
clone_size: NA

cdr3_nt: TGCAGCGTTGTGGTTAGCGGGAGGAGCTCCTACGAGCAGTACTTC
cdr3_aa: CSVVVSGRSSYEQYF
v_call: TRBV29-1
j_call: TRBJ2-7
d_call: TRBD2
clone_size: few

cdr3_nt: TGTGCCAGCAGCTCCCCGGGGGGGAGAGAGACCCAGTACTTC
cdr3_aa: CASSSPGGRETQYF
v_call: TRBV5-4
j_call: TRBJ2-5
d_call: TRBD2
clone_size: NA

cdr3_nt: TGTGCCAGCAGTACCGGGGGGACAGCCCGGGAAGCTTTCTTT
cdr3_aa: CASSTGGTAREAFF
v_call: TRBV25-1
j_call: TRBJ1-1
d_call: TRBD1
clone_size: NA

cdr3_nt: TGTGCCAGCAGTAAGCAGGGGGCGAGAAACACCATATATTTT
cdr3_aa: CASSKQGARNTIYF
v_call: TRBV28
j_call: TRBJ1-3
d_call: TRBD1
clone_size: few